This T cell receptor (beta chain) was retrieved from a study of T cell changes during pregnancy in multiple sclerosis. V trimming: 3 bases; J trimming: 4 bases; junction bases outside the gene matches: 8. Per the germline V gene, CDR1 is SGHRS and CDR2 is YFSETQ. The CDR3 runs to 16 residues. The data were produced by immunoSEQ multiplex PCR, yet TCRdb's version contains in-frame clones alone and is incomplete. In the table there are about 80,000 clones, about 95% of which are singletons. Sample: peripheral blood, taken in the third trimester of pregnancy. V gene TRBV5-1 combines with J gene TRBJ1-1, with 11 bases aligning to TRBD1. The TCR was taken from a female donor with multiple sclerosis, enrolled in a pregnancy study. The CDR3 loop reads CASSSGQGAGGTEAFF. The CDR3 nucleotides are TGCGCCAGCAGCTCAGGACAGGGGGCGGGCGGCACTGAAGCTTTCTTT.